Listed here is a single T cell receptor (beta chain). Antigen specificity is unknown. Unsorted PBMC replicate PCRs used roughly 270 ng DNA, tens of thousands of T cell genomes. Data came from immunoSEQ multiplex PCR; TCRdb stores just in-frame clones and leaves some out. The table has about 480,000 clones, roughly 78% seen once; the top ten hold 10% to 15%. This record comes from a study of shared clonotypes between healthy human individuals. As for the study in general: Donor composition was a couple of women and three men, aged 18 to 49.

Study observations and caveats: Sequencing depth was a factor that was expected to affect clonotype sharing among donors.

The donor population consisted of healthy HIV-negative adults with no recent acute infections or vaccinations. This sequence was found in a middle-aged woman in good health. Some clones in this sample may be carry-over from other donors' samples. Sequencing was carried out using PBMCs.

The CDR3, as DNA: TGTGCCAGCATCCGGGACAGGTTGGATGGCTACACCTTC. Protein: CASIRDRLDGYTF. The chain combines TRBV2 with TRBJ1-2, with TRBD1 matching 8 bases. This CDR3 region has 13 residues. The ends lost 7 bases at V and 6 bases at J; junction bases unmatched: 7. In germline, CDR1 is SNHLY, CDR2 FYNNEI.